Listed below are T cell receptor beta chains from one sample, sequenced in a study of beta chain features in type 1 diabetes. The repertoire was sequenced with immunoSEQ multiplex PCR; TCRdb's copy has only in-frame clones and lacks some. The sample has fewer than 350,000 clones, 20% seen once. Source material: naive CD4+ T cells from blood. Receptor source: a young woman in good health. The conserved cysteine and the conserved F or W are not part of the CDR3 here. D genes are given only for firm matches.

TRBV5-4	-	ASSPRGTGDNEQF
TRBV5-4	TRBD1	ASSSNDRVEAF
TRBV5-1	TRBD2	ASSLMDSGGETQY
TRBV5-6	-	ASSPRGSSYEQY
TRBV6-6	-	ASRLLGDSTDTQY
TRBV30	TRBD2	AWSRAAGGTDTQY
TRBV29-1	TRBD2	SVGSGTSVDTGELF
TRBV19	TRBD2	ASRLLAGTSYNEQF
TRBV19	TRBD1	ATSGTAYEQY
TRBV10-3	TRBD2	AIMGTSGRTDEQF
TRBV5-4	-	ASSLSYSGEQY
TRBV5-1	-	ASSFPGVQETQY